Included here is one TCR beta chain sequence, with context. The sample is drawn from a study of shared T cell receptors in the human thymus. Germline loops: CDR1 SEHNR, CDR2 FQNEAQ (reference sequence). With 1 base clipped from V and 4 bases from J, the junction kept 3 bases outside the gene matches. The CDR3 sequence is 14 residues long. TCRdb's copy holds only in-frame clones and misses some; the assay was immunoSEQ multiplex PCR. This table holds approximately 660,000 clones, approximately 87% found once. This sample was also put to use in a study of human thymus T cells.

The chain joins TRBV7-9 to TRBJ2-7; 8 bases agree with TRBD2. This TCR was sampled from a boy younger than two with a congenital heart defect. The material sequenced was thymocytes. Here the CDR3 reads CASSLGASGYEQYF. CDR3 DNA sequence: TGTGCCAGCAGCTTAGGAGCTAGCGGGTACGAGCAGTACTTC.